This TCR beta chain was observed in a study of cytomegalovirus exposure and HLA in healthy donors. The CDR3 is made up of 15 amino acids. Germline V CDR1 and CDR2: SGHTA, FQGNSA. V was clipped by 5 bases and J by 4 bases; unmatched bases: 8. PCR amplification relied on 60 Vbeta primers (plus 13 Jbeta primers). The method was immunoSEQ multiplex PCR; TCRdb's version includes in-frame clones alone and lacks a portion of them. The table has about 190,000 clones, approximately 78% seen once. Sequencing input: PBMCs. The receptor was derived from a woman between 18 and 29 years old in good health and CMV-seronegative. This chain links TRBV7-2 with TRBJ2-7; TRBD1 matches 10 bases. The CDR3 DNA reads as TGTGCCAGCAGCAACCGGGACAGGGGAAAGTACGAGCAGTACTTC. Its translation is CASSNRDRGKYEQYF.